This T cell receptor (beta chain) was obtained from a study of blood T cell repertoires in COVID-19. At the level of the study: Samples taken during acute and convalescent COVID-19 were collected in the United States, Italy and Spain.

Authors' data handling: Using reference gene primer amplification, nucleated cell counts were estimated. Method: immunoSEQ multiplex PCR; TCRdb's copy keeps in-frame clones and lacks some. That table is the source of V, J and clone size, and D and trimming were worked out from the DNA. In the table there are around 260,000 clones, approximately 89% of which are singletons. Deletions cut 2 bases from V and 10 bases from J, with 15 bases between. CDR1 and CDR2 from the germline V gene are MNHEY and SVGEGT. There are 14 residues in the CDR3. This rearrangement joins TRBV6-2 or TRBV6-3 to TRBJ2-1; D may be TRBD2 (6 bases). This TCR was recovered from a woman in her forties or fifties with acute or convalescent COVID-19. Material: peripheral blood. CDR3 coding DNA: TGTGCCAGCAGTTACGCGTTGGAGGGTAGGGAGCAGTTCTTC. Protein sequence: CASSYALEGREQFF.